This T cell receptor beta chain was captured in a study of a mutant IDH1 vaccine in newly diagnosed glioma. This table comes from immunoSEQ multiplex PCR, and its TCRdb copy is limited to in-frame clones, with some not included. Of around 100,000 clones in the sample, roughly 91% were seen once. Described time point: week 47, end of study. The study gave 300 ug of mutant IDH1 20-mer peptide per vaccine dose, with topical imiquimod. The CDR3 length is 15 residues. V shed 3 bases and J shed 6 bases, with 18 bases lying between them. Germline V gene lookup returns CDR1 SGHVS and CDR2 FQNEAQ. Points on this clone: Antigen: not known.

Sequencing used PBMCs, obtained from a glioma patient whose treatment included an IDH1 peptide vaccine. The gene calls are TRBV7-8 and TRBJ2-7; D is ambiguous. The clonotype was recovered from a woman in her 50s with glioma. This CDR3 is CASSLNPRLILEQYF. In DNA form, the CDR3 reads TGTGCCAGCAGCTTGAATCCGAGACTCATTCTCGAGCAGTACTTC.